These T cell receptor beta chains were read from a single sample in a study of blood T cells in healthy people across ages. TCRdb passed the 5' RACE reads through MiXCR, listing each CDR3 protein once. This sample carries 1.5 million to 2 million distinct CDR3 sequences, roughly 27% of them seen once, and the ten largest clones take more than 6%. Source material: blood. The source is a woman aged 30 to 39 in good health. Each CDR3 is given with its conserved first and last residue. The D gene is left open where the match is weak. The listing skips clone size in some rows; elsewhere it reads once, few, many or a size class.

>TRBV10-3|TRBJ2-1|13|NA|NA
CAISNRERGEQFF
TGTGCCATCAGTAACCGGGAAAGGGGTGAGCAGTTCTTC
>TRBV15|TRBJ1-5|13|NA|NA
CATSGQGNQPQHF
TGTGCCACCAGCGGCCAGGGTAATCAGCCCCAGCATTTT
>TRBV7-2|TRBJ2-1|17|NA|NA
CASSRQAGSLMSNEQFF
TGTGCCAGCAGCCGTCAAGCCGGGTCCCTCATGAGCAATGAGCAGTTCTTC
>TRBV20-1|TRBJ2-3|15|few|TRBD2
CSARETSGRRDTQYF
TGCAGTGCTAGAGAGACTAGCGGGAGGAGAGATACGCAGTATTTT
>TRBV5-1|TRBJ1-2|11|NA|NA
CASSETDGHTF
TGCGCCAGCAGCGAGACGGATGGCCACACCTTC
>TRBV4-1|TRBJ1-2|16|NA|NA
CASRPVGRNSNYGYTF
TGCGCCAGTAGACCGGTGGGACGGAACTCTAACTATGGCTACACCTTC
>TRBV30|TRBJ2-1|15|NA|NA
CAWTMYRPPINKQFF
TGTGCCTGGACTATGTACCGCCCCCCGATCAATAAGCAGTTCTTC
>TRBV15|TRBJ2-5|14|few|NA
CATSRQGSQETQYF
TGTGCCACCAGCAGACAGGGATCCCAAGAGACCCAGTACTTC
>TRBV12-3/TRBV12-4|TRBJ2-1|15|NA|NA
CASSWDSTRKETQFF
TGTGCCAGCAGCTGGGACTCGACCAGAAAAGAGACCCAGTTCTTC
>TRBV18|TRBJ2-5|13|NA|NA
CATAAGDQETQYF
TGTGCCACGGCTGCCGGGGACCAAGAGACCCAGTACTTC
>TRBV20-1|TRBJ2-7|13|many|NA
CSAPGPGTLEQYF
TGCAGTGCTCCAGGCCCCGGGACCCTCGAGCAGTACTTC
>TRBV20-1|TRBJ2-4|15|NA|TRBD2
CSATKTSGDHNEQYF
TGCAGTGCTACCAAGACTAGCGGAGATCACAATGAGCAGTACTTC
>TRBV11-2|TRBJ2-1|22|many|NA
CASSLRVRPGASKSSSYNEQFF
TGTGCCAGCAGCTTAAGGGTCAGGCCAGGGGCAAGTAAGTCCAGCTCCTACAATGAGCAGTTCTTC
>TRBV12-3/TRBV12-4|TRBJ1-5|15|NA|NA
CASSLRPESNQPQHF
TGTGCCAGCAGTTTACGGCCCGAAAGCAATCAGCCCCAGCATTTT
>TRBV18|TRBJ2-7|15|NA|NA
CASSPTGDYLYEQYF
TGTGCCAGCTCACCCACAGGGGACTACCTTTACGAGCAGTACTTC
>TRBV3-1|TRBJ2-1|16|NA|NA
CASSRQGLSSYNEQFF
TGTGCCAGCAGCCGACAAGGGCTTAGCTCCTACAATGAGCAGTTCTTC
>TRBV12-3/TRBV12-4|TRBJ2-1|13|many|NA
CASTPGGNNEQFF
TGTGCCAGCACCCCAGGGGGGAACAATGAGCAGTTCTTC
>TRBV28|TRBJ1-5|15|few|NA
CASSFKGARNQPQHF
TGTGCCAGCAGTTTTAAAGGGGCGCGCAATCAGCCCCAGCATTTT
>TRBV30|TRBJ2-3|13|NA|NA
CAWSVQRRDTQYF
TGTGCCTGGAGTGTACAACGGCGGGATACGCAGTATTTT
>TRBV4-1|TRBJ1-1|16|NA|NA
CASSQDMGGRRTEAFF
TGCGCCAGCAGCCAAGATATGGGAGGGCGGAGAACTGAAGCTTTCTTT
>TRBV20-1|TRBJ2-7|16|few|NA
CSARGMERDNIYEQYF
TGCAGTGCTAGAGGAATGGAGCGGGACAACATTTACGAGCAGTACTTC
>TRBV12-3/TRBV12-4|TRBJ1-1|13|NA|NA
CASSVQSRGEAFF
TGTGCCAGCAGTGTACAGAGCCGAGGGGAAGCTTTCTTT
>TRBV20-1|TRBJ1-2|15|NA|NA
CSATKPGRRVEGYTF
TGCAGTGCCACCAAACCGGGACGGAGGGTGGAGGGCTACACCTTC
>TRBV10-3|TRBJ2-1|13|NA|TRBD1
CAISQGADNEQFF
TGTGCCATCAGCCAGGGGGCGGACAATGAGCAGTTCTTC
>TRBV5-1|TRBJ1-1|14|NA|TRBD1
CASRARQGHTEAFF
TGCGCCAGCAGGGCAAGACAGGGTCACACTGAAGCTTTCTTT
>TRBV5-1|TRBJ2-7|13|many|NA
CASSHESSYEQYF
TGCGCCAGCAGCCACGAGAGCTCCTACGAGCAGTACTTC
>TRBV5-7|TRBJ1-1|13|few|NA
CASSPLGGTEAFF
TGTGCCAGCAGCCCTCTGGGGGGAACTGAAGCTTTCTTT
>TRBV5-5|TRBJ1-1|14|NA|NA
CASGRGGVNTEAFF
TGTGCCAGCGGCCGCGGGGGCGTGAACACTGAAGCTTTCTTT
>TRBV20-1|TRBJ2-3|15|NA|NA
CSAALTATTTDTQYF
TGCAGTGCTGCCCTGACAGCTACAACCACAGATACGCAGTATTTT
>TRBV10-3|TRBJ2-7|13|many|TRBD1
CAISRDRGDEQYF
TGTGCCATCAGTAGGGACAGGGGGGACGAGCAGTACTTC
>TRBV29-1|TRBJ2-5|13|few|NA
CSVGLRFQETQYF
TGCAGCGTTGGGCTCAGATTCCAAGAGACCCAGTACTTC
>TRBV28|TRBJ2-5|13|many|NA
CASSSPPQETQYF
TGTGCCAGCAGTTCTCCCCCCCAAGAGACCCAGTACTTC
>TRBV12-3/TRBV12-4|TRBJ1-4|22|NA|NA
CASSLAQREGFRLDPTNEKLFF
TGTGCCAGCAGTTTAGCCCAGAGGGAAGGGTTTCGGTTGGACCCAACTAATGAAAAACTGTTTTTT
>TRBV29-1|TRBJ2-1|13|few|NA
CSVSHLRAAEQFF
TGCAGCGTCTCCCATCTGCGCGCGGCAGAGCAGTTCTTC
>TRBV5-6|TRBJ2-1|14|few|NA
CASSFSIPDNEQFF
TGTGCCAGCAGCTTCTCGATTCCCGACAATGAGCAGTTCTTC
>TRBV24-1|TRBJ1-5|15|few|TRBD1
CATSDGTGANQPQHF
TGTGCCACCAGTGACGGGACAGGAGCAAACCAGCCCCAGCATTTT
>TRBV3-1|TRBJ2-5|17|many|TRBD2
CASSESGTSGGAETQYF
TGTGCCAGCAGCGAATCTGGGACTAGCGGGGGGGCAGAGACCCAGTACTTC
>TRBV12-5|TRBJ2-3|13|many|NA
CASVASGTDTQYF
TGTGCTAGTGTAGCTAGCGGCACAGATACGCAGTATTTT
>TRBV28|TRBJ1-6|15|NA|TRBD1
CASSRGTGGYSPLHF
TGTGCCAGCAGTCGGGGGACAGGGGGCTATTCACCCCTCCACTTT
>TRBV15|TRBJ2-7|18|NA|NA
CATSSSLPGDSLYNEQYF
TGTGCCACCAGCAGCTCACTCCCCGGAGATAGCCTCTACAATGAGCAGTACTTC
>TRBV2|TRBJ1-5|14|few|NA
CASGPTLRDQPQHF
TGTGCCAGCGGGCCGACCTTGAGGGATCAGCCCCAGCATTTT
>TRBV5-1|TRBJ2-5|16|many|NA
CASSLAKGTSRETQYF
TGCGCCAGCAGCTTGGCCAAGGGCACATCGAGGGAGACCCAGTACTTC
>TRBV3-1|TRBJ1-2|15|few|TRBD1
CASSPRDRGPYGYTF
TGTGCCAGCAGCCCCCGGGACAGGGGTCCCTATGGCTACACCTTC